The sequence of this TCR beta chain was determined in a study of blood T cell repertoires in COVID-19. Overall study context: T cells, B-cell-depleted T cells, or PBMCs provided the cDNA or gDNA that served as material.

J gave up 6 bases and V 6 bases, and 8 bases lay outside the gene matches. Germline V gene sequence: CDR1 ENHRY, CDR2 SYGVKD. The CDR3 totals 13 residues. Assay used: immunoSEQ multiplex PCR; TCRdb lists only in-frame clones, some missing. The sample lists some 270,000 clones, 75% to 90% occurring once. J is TRBJ2-7 and V is TRBV10-3; 7 bases map to TRBD1. Sequencing was done on a sample of peripheral blood. The receptor's source is a man aged 50 to 60 with acute or convalescent COVID-19. DNA for the CDR3: TGTGCCATCAGCCCCGACAGGGAACGCGAGCAGTACTTC. Its protein product is CAISPDREREQYF.